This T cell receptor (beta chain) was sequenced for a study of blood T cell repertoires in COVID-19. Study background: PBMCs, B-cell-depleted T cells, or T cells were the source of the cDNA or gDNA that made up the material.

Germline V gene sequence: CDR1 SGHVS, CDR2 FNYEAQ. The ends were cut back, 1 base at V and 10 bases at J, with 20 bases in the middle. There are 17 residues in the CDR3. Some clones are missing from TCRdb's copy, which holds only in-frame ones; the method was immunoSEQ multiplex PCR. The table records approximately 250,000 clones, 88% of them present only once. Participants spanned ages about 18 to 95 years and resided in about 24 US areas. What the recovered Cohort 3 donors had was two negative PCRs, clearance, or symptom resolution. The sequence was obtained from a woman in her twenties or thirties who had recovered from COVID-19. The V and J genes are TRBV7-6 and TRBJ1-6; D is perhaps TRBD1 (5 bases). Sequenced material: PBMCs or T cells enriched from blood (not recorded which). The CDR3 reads CASSLGPGTHVGSPLHF. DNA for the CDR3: TGTGCCAGCAGCTTAGGACCCGGGACTCACGTTGGCTCACCCCTCCACTTT.